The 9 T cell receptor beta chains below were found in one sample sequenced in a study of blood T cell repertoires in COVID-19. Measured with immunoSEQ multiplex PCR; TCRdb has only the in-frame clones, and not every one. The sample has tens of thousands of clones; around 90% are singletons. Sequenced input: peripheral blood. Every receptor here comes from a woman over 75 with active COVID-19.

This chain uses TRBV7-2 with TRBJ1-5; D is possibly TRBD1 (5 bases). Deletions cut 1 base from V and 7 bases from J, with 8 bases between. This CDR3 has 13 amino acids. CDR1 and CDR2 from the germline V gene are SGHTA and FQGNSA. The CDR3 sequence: CASSLVREQPQHF. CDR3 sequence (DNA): TGTGCCAGCAGCTTAGTCAGGGAACAGCCCCAGCATTTT.

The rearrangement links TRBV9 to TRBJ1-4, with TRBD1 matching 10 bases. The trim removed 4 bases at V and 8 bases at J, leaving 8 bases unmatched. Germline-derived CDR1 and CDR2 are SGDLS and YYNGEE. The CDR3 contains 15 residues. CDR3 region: CASSPGDRGREKLFF. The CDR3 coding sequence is TGTGCCAGCAGCCCCGGGGACAGGGGAAGGGAAAAACTGTTTTTT.

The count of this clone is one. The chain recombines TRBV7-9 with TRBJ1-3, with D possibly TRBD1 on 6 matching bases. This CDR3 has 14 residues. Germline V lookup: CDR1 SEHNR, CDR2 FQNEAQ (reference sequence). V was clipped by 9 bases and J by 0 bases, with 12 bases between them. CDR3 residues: CASELQGSGNTIYF. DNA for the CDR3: TGTGCCAGTGAACTACAGGGCTCTGGAAACACCATATATTTT.

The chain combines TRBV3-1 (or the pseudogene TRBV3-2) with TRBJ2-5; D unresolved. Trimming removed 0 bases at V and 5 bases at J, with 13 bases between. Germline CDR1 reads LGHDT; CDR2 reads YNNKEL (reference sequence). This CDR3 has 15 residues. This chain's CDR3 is CASSQESPLGETQYF. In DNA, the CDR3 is TGTGCCAGCAGCCAAGAGAGCCCCCTCGGGGAGACCCAGTACTTC.

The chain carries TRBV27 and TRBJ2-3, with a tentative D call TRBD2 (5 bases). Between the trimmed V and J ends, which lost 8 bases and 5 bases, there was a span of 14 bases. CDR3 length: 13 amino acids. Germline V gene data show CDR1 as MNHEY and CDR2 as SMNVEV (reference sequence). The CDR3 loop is CASGPPSGDTQYF. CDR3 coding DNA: TGTGCCAGCGGGCCTCCCAGCGGAGATACGCAGTATTTT.

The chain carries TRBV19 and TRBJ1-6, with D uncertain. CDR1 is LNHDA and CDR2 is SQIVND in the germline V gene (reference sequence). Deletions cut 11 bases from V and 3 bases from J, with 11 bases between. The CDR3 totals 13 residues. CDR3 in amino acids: CAPRERYNSPLHF. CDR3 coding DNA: TGTGCCCCCCGGGAGCGCTATAATTCACCCCTCCACTTT. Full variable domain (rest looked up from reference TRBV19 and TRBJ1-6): DGGITQSPKYLFRKEGQNVTLSCEQNLNHDAMYWYRQDPGQGLRLIYYSQIVNDFQKGDIAEGYSVSREKKESFPLTVTSAQKNPTAFYLCAPRERYNSPLHFGNGTRLTVT.

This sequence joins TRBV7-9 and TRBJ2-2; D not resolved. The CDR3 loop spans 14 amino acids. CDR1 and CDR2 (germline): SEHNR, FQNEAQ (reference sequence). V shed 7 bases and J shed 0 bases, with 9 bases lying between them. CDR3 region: CASIGGPNTGELFF. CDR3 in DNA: TGTGCCAGCATTGGCGGCCCGAACACCGGGGAGCTGTTTTTT.

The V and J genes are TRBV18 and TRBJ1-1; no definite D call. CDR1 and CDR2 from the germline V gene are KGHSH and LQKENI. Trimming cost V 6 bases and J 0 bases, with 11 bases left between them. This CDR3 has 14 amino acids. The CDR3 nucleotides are TGTGCCAGCTCGCCGGGAGGACTGAACACTGAAGCTTTCTTT. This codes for CASSPGGLNTEAFF.

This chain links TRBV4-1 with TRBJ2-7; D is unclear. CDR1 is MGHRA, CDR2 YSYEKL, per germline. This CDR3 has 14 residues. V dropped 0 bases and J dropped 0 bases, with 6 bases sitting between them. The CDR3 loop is CASSQDFFSYEQYV. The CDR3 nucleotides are TGCGCCAGCAGCCAAGATTTCTTCTCCTACGAGCAGTACGTC.